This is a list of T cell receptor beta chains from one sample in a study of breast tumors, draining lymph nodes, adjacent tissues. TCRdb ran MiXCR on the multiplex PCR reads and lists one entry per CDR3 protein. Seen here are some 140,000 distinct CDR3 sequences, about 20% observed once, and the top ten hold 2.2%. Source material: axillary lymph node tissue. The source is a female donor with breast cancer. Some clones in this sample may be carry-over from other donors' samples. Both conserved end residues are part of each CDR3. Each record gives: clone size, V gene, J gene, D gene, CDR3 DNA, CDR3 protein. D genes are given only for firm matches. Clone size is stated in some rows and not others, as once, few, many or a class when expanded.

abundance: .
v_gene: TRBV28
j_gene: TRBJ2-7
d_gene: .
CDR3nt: TGTGCCAGCAGTTTAAAACTGGTATTATACTACGAGCAGTACTTC
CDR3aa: CASSLKLVLYYEQYF

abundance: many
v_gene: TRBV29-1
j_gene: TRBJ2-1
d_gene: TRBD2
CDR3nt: TGCAGCGTTGATCGAGCGGGAGGGCCAATCTTAAATGAGCAGTTCTTC
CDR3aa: CSVDRAGGPILNEQFF

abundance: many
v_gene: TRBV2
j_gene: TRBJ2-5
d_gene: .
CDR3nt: TGTGCCAGCGAGGTACTATTACAAGAGACCCAGTACTTC
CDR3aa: CASEVLLQETQYF

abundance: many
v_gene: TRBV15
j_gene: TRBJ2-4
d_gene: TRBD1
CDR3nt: TGTGCCACCAGCAGAGACCGCTCAACAGGGGACCGATCCAAAAACATTCAGTACTTC
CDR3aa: CATSRDRSTGDRSKNIQYF

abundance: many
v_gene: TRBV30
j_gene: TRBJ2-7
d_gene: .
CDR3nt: TGTGCCTGGGAGGTTGGGGGCCCCGAGCAGTACTTC
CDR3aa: CAWEVGGPEQYF

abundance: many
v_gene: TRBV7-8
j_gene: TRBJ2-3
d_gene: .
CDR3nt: TGTGCCAGCAGCCCATGGAGCACAGATACGCAGTATTTT
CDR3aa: CASSPWSTDTQYF

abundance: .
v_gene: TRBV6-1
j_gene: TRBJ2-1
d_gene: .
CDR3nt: TGTGCCAGCACATCCGGGGGCGCGAATAGCTATGAGCAGTTCTTC
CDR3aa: CASTSGGANSYEQFF

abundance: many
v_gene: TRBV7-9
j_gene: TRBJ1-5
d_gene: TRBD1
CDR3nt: TGTGCCAGCAGCTTAGAGTACGGGACAGAAGTTTATCAGCCCCAGCATTTT
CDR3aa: CASSLEYGTEVYQPQHF

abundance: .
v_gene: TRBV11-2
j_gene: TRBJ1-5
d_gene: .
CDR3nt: TGTGCCAGCAGCTTAGAATTGGGTAGCAATCAGCCCCAGCATTTT
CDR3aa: CASSLELGSNQPQHF

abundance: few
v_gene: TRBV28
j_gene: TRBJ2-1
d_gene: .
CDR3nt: TGTGCCAGCAGATACCTAAACAATTTCTACAATGAGCAGTTCTTC
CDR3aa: CASRYLNNFYNEQFF

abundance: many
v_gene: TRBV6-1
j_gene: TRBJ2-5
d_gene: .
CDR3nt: TGTGCCAGCCGAACCCCGTCGCAAGAGACCCAGTACTTC
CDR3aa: CASRTPSQETQYF

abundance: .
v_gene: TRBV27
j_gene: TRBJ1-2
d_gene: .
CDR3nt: TGTGCCAGCAGGTCAGGTGCTAACTATGGCTACACCTTC
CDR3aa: CASRSGANYGYTF

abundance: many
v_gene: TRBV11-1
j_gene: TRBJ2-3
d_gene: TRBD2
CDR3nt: TGTGCCAGCAGCTTAGTGGCCTTATCAGCGGGAGGGAGCACAGATACGCAGTATTTT
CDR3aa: CASSLVALSAGGSTDTQYF

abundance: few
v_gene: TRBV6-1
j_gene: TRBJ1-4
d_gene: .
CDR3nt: TGTGCCGGCCGGGGGTCAACTAATGAAAAACTGTTTTTT
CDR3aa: CAGRGSTNEKLFF

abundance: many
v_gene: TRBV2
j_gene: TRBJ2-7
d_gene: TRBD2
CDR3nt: TGTGCCAGCCGTCTGGGGGAGGGTACCTACGAGCAGTACTTC
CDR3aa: CASRLGEGTYEQYF

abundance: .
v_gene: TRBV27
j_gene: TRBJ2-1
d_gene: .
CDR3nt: TGTGCCAGCAGTTTTCCAGGAGGGGAGCAGTTCTTC
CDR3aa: CASSFPGGEQFF

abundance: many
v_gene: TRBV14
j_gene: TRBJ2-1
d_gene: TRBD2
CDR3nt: TGTGCCAGCAGCCAATTCGGACTAGCGGAGGAGCAGTTCTTC
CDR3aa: CASSQFGLAEEQFF

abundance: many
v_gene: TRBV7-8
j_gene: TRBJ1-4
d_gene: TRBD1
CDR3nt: TGTGCCAGCAGCTCCCGACAGGGCCCAACTAATGAAAAACTGTTTTTT
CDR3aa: CASSSRQGPTNEKLFF

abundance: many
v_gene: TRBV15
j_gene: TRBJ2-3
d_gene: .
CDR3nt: TGTGCCACCAGCAGAGATCAGGAGGGGCGAGCAGATACGCAGTATTTT
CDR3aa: CATSRDQEGRADTQYF

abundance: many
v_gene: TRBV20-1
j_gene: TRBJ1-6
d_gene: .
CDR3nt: TGCAGTGCTAGCCGACTAAATTCACCCCTCCACTTT
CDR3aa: CSASRLNSPLHF